This is a list of T cell receptor beta chains from one sample in a study of blood T cell repertoires in COVID-19. Sequenced by immunoSEQ multiplex PCR; TCRdb stores in-frame clones only, minus some. The repertoire holds just over 300,000 clones, with 87% as singletons. Material for sequencing was PBMCs or T cells enriched from blood (not recorded which). Source of these receptors: a woman younger than 35 who had recovered from COVID-19. Both conserved end residues are part of each CDR3. The D gene is left open where the match is weak. Clone size is shown for a subset of rows, as once, few, many or a class of expanded clone.

>.|TRBJ1-5|few|TRBV7-3
CASSLEGGQPQHF
TGTGCCAGCAGCCTTGAAGGAGGTCAGCCCCAGCATTTT
>.|TRBJ1-1|few|TRBV5-4
CASSLYGGAQGEAFF
TGTGCCAGCAGCTTGTATGGGGGGGCTCAGGGTGAAGCTTTCTTT
>TRBD2|TRBJ2-2|.|TRBV7-9
CASSGLAGYTGELFF
TGTGCCAGCAGCGGCCTAGCGGGGTACACCGGGGAGCTGTTTTTT
>.|TRBJ1-6|.|TRBV19
CASGRTHYNSPLHF
TGTGCCAGTGGGAGGACGCATTATAATTCACCCCTCCACTTT
>.|TRBJ2-1|.|TRBV7-2
CASSRAGNAAEQFF
TGTGCCAGCAGCCGGGCCGGGAACGCCGCTGAGCAGTTCTTC
>TRBD2|TRBJ2-5|.|TRBV4-1
CASSLLAGYETQYF
TGCGCCAGCAGCCTACTAGCGGGATACGAGACCCAGTACTTC
>.|TRBJ1-2|.|TRBV6-5
CASSSGQPPYGYTF
TGTGCCAGCAGTTCCGGACAGCCGCCCTATGGCTACACCTTC
>TRBD1|TRBJ1-2|.|TRBV6-5
CASRTDRVGYGYTF
TGTGCCAGCAGAACCGACAGGGTTGGCTATGGCTACACCTTC
>.|TRBJ1-6|.|TRBV12-3/TRBV12-4
CASSLSSGGPLHF
TGTGCCAGCAGTTTATCGTCTGGGGGCCCCCTCCACTTT
>.|TRBJ1-2|once|TRBV27
CASSLGGDYGYTF
TGTGCCAGCAGTTTAGGAGGGGACTATGGCTACACCTTC
>TRBD1|TRBJ1-2|.|TRBV11-2
CASSGTGNRGYTF
TGTGCCAGCAGTGGGACAGGGAACAGGGGCTACACCTTC
>.|TRBJ2-7|.|TRBV27
CATLGTHEQYF
TGTGCCACCCTTGGGACACACGAGCAGTACTTC
>.|TRBJ2-5|.|TRBV4-3
CASSQVRQAETQYF
TGCGCCAGCAGCCAAGTTCGGCAGGCGGAGACCCAGTACTTC
>.|TRBJ1-2|.|TRBV7-9
CASSLRAGRESYGYTF
TGTGCCAGCAGCTTAAGGGCAGGGAGGGAGAGTTATGGCTACACCTTC
>TRBD1|TRBJ1-1|.|TRBV4-2
CASSQKETGELNTEAFF
TGTGCCAGCAGCCAAAAGGAGACAGGGGAACTGAACACTGAGGCTTTCTTT
>TRBD1|TRBJ1-5|.|TRBV18
CASSGQGENQPQHF
TGTGCCAGCTCGGGACAGGGAGAAAATCAGCCCCAGCATTTT
>.|TRBJ2-3|.|TRBV5-1
CASSLASLARTDTQYF
TGCGCCAGCAGCTTGGCGAGCCTAGCAAGAACAGATACGCAGTATTTT
>.|TRBJ2-1|.|TRBV7-2
CASSDSARVIWQFF
TGTGCCAGCAGCGACAGCGCCAGGGTTATCTGGCAGTTCTTC
>TRBD1|TRBJ1-2|few|TRBV28
CASSFQGARVRWNGYTF
TGTGCCAGCAGTTTTCAGGGGGCGCGAGTCCGTTGGAATGGCTACACCTTC
>TRBD2|TRBJ2-1|.|TRBV19
CASSIGEGRWEQFF
TGTGCCAGTAGTATAGGGGAGGGCCGATGGGAGCAGTTCTTC
>.|TRBJ1-2|.|TRBV11-2
CASSLFGGQGYTF
TGTGCCAGCAGCTTATTCGGGGGTCAAGGCTACACCTTC
>.|TRBJ2-2|many|TRBV5-1
CASKSSWDSNTGELFF
TGCGCCAGCAAATCCTCCTGGGACTCAAACACCGGGGAGCTGTTTTTT
>TRBD2|TRBJ2-7|.|TRBV7-2
CASSLVGGRAGEQYF
TGTGCCAGCAGCTTAGTTGGCGGGAGGGCCGGTGAGCAGTACTTC
>.|TRBJ1-4|.|TRBV19
CASSIWGPTNEKLFF
TGTGCCAGTAGTATTTGGGGGCCAACTAATGAAAAACTGTTTTTT
>.|TRBJ2-7|.|TRBV5-6
CASSVTGYYEQYF
TGTGCCAGCAGCGTCACAGGTTACTACGAGCAGTACTTC
>.|TRBJ2-7|.|TRBV27
CASRRTMGRSYEQYF
TGTGCCAGCAGAAGGACTATGGGAAGATCCTACGAGCAGTACTTC
>.|TRBJ1-1|.|TRBV9
CASSGGTGRVAEAFF
TGTGCCAGCAGCGGGGGAACAGGGAGGGTTGCTGAAGCTTTCTTT
>TRBD1|TRBJ2-7|.|TRBV7-2
CASSSGTGAAYEQYF
TGTGCCAGCAGCTCCGGGACAGGGGCCGCCTACGAGCAGTACTTC
>TRBD1|TRBJ2-1|.|TRBV5-4
CASGPLLGQGNNEQFF
TGTGCCAGCGGACCACTCTTAGGACAGGGAAACAATGAGCAGTTCTTC
>.|TRBJ2-3|.|TRBV15
CATSRAGGRVTDTQYF
TGTGCCACCAGCAGAGCAGGGGGGAGAGTGACAGATACGCAGTATTTT
>.|TRBJ1-1|few|TRBV19
CASSENRENTEAFF
TGTGCCAGTAGTGAGAACAGGGAGAACACTGAAGCTTTCTTT
>.|TRBJ1-4|.|TRBV7-9
CASSPNLITSEKLFF
TGTGCCAGCAGCCCGAACTTAATTACTTCGGAAAAACTGTTTTTT
>.|TRBJ2-7|.|TRBV7-2
CASSLYVGRPYEQYF
TGTGCCAGCAGCTTATATGTGGGGAGACCCTACGAGCAGTACTTC
>.|TRBJ2-7|.|TRBV6-1
CASSEVQGVSSYEQYF
TGTGCCAGCAGTGAAGTTCAGGGCGTGAGCTCCTACGAGCAGTACTTC
>.|TRBJ1-3|few|TRBV19
CASSRAGSGNTIYF
TGTGCCAGTAGTAGGGCAGGCTCTGGAAACACCATATATTTT
>.|TRBJ2-3|.|TRBV11-3
CASSLDSGVVDTQYF
TGTGCCAGCAGCTTAGATTCCGGGGTAGTAGATACGCAGTATTTT
>.|TRBJ2-7|once|TRBV5-5
CASSLAPPLFYEQYF
TGTGCCAGCAGCTTGGCCCCCCCTTTATTCTACGAGCAGTACTTC
>.|TRBJ1-2|few|TRBV6-5
CASSPDSDYGYTF
TGTGCCAGCAGTCCTGACAGTGACTATGGCTACACCTTC
>.|TRBJ2-2|.|TRBV14
CASSLGNTGELFF
TGTGCCAGCAGCCTCGGGAACACCGGGGAGCTGTTTTTT
>TRBD2|TRBJ2-3|.|TRBV13
CASSLEGSGRAFKYF
TGTGCCAGCAGCTTAGAAGGGAGCGGGAGGGCCTTCAAGTATTTT
>.|TRBJ1-3|.|TRBV2
CASSRGYLYSGNTIYF
TGTGCCAGCAGTAGGGGCTACCTTTACTCTGGAAACACCATATATTTT